The 3 T cell receptor beta chains reported below all come from one sample, sequenced in a study of cytomegalovirus exposure and HLA in healthy donors. TCRdb's table, derived via immunoSEQ multiplex PCR, lists solely in-frame clones and lacks some. The sample includes about 73,000 clones, 90% to 95% of them seen just once. Source material: PBMCs. The receptors stem from a man in his late teens or twenties in good health and CMV-seronegative.

V is TRBV29-1 and J is TRBJ1-5; TRBD1 aligns across 10 bases. J lost 0 bases, V lost 6 bases, and 5 bases had no gene match. The CDR3 runs to 15 residues. Germline CDR1 is SQVTM and CDR2 is ANQGSEA. The CDR3 sequence is CSVRTGGDSNQPQHF. CDR3 DNA: TGCAGCGTCAGGACAGGGGGGGATAGCAATCAGCCCCAGCATTTT.

This chain links TRBV27 with TRBJ2-7; 10 nucleotides line up with TRBD1. The CDR3 contains 14 residues. Germline CDR1 and CDR2: MNHEY and SMNVEV (reference sequence). V trimming: 9 bases; J trimming: 1 base; junction bases outside the gene matches: 6. The CDR3 DNA reads TGTGCCAGTGCCGGGACAGGGGCGTCCTACGAGCAGTACTTC. It codes for CASAGTGASYEQYF.

This sequence joins TRBV21-1 and TRBJ1-1. TRBV21-1 is noted as a pseudogene. CDR3 length: 13 amino acids. CDR3 loop: CASSKGDNTEAFF. In DNA form, the CDR3 reads TGTGCCAGCAGCAAGGGAGATAACACTGAAGCTTTCTTT.